The 10 T cell receptor beta chains listed next were all sequenced from one sample in a study of multiple sclerosis patients with progressive multifocal leukoencephalopathy. Here immunoSEQ multiplex PCR was the method, and the copy in TCRdb shows in-frame clones only, minus some. The table includes roughly 30,000 clones, 70% to 90% detected once. Time point described: before natalizumab initiation. Material for sequencing was PBMCs. Source of these receptors: a human donor with multiple sclerosis.

This chain links TRBV5-1 with TRBJ2-5, with D possibly TRBD1 on 6 matching bases. The CDR3 has 13 amino acids. Germline V gene lookup returns CDR1 SGHRS and CDR2 YFSETQ. Trimming removed 4 bases at V and 2 bases at J, with 9 bases between. For the CDR3, the DNA is TGCGCCAGCAGCCCAGGACAGCAAGAGACCCAGTACTTC. This gives the protein CASSPGQQETQYF.

This clone was picked up one time. This chain links TRBV5-5 with TRBJ1-5; TRBD1 might be the D (6 bases). The CDR3 loop spans 15 amino acids. Germline V CDR1 and CDR2: SGHKS, YYEKEE (reference sequence). Between the trimmed V and J ends, which lost 0 bases and 5 bases, there was a span of 12 bases. The CDR3 spells CASSLEGGWHQPQHF. As DNA, the CDR3 is TGTGCCAGCAGCTTGGAAGGGGGGTGGCATCAGCCCCAGCATTTT.

V and J are TRBV6-6 and TRBJ1-1, with 8 positions matching TRBD1. The germline V gene has CDR1 MNHNY and CDR2 SVGAGI (reference sequence). The ends lost 6 bases at V and 5 bases at J; junction bases unmatched: 14. CDR3 length: 16 amino acids. Here the CDR3 DNA reads TGTGCCAGCAGCCCCTCCCAAGGCAGGGGGCAGACTGAAGCTTTCTTT. The encoded protein is CASSPSQGRGQTEAFF.

This chain joins TRBV5-1 and TRBJ2-3; D might be TRBD1 (6 bases). The CDR3 spans 14 residues. Germline V gives CDR1 SGHRS, CDR2 YFSETQ. The V and J ends lost 3 bases and 2 bases respectively, with 10 bases between them. The CDR3, as DNA: TGCGCCAGCAGCTGGGGACATTCCACAGATACGCAGTATTTT. Its protein product is CASSWGHSTDTQYF.

The J gene is TRBJ1-2, the V gene TRBV4-1; no clear D. The CDR3 length is 15 residues. Trimming stripped 0 bases from V and 3 bases from J, with 11 bases between. Germline V gives CDR1 MGHRA, CDR2 YSYEKL. The CDR3 loop reads CASSQDRPFDYGYTF. The DNA of the CDR3 is TGCGCCAGCAGCCAAGATCGCCCCTTCGACTATGGCTACACCTTC.

The rearrangement uses TRBV4-2 and TRBJ2-3; TRBD2 matches at 7 bases. The length of the CDR3 is 15 residues. Germline loops: CDR1 LGHNA, CDR2 YNFKEQ. V gave up 5 bases and J gave up 2 bases; unmatched junction bases: 7. The CDR3 spells CASSERSGDTDTQYF. For the CDR3, the DNA is TGTGCCAGCAGCGAGCGGAGCGGGGACACAGATACGCAGTATTTT.

This chain joins TRBV5-6 and TRBJ2-5; TRBD1 matches 10 bases. Germline assignment: CDR1 SGHDT and CDR2 YYEEEE. CDR3 length: 15 residues. The J segment lost 4 bases and the V segment lost 0 bases, leaving 3 bases of the junction unmatched. DNA of the CDR3: TGTGCCAGCAGCTTGGCCGGGACAGGGGTAGAGACCCAGTACTTC. It codes for CASSLAGTGVETQYF.

V is TRBV5-1 and J is TRBJ1-4; D unclear. Trimming pared 0 bases from V and 1 base from J, leaving 7 bases between. Germline loops: CDR1 SGHRS, CDR2 YFSETQ. The CDR3 is 15 residues long. The CDR3 DNA is TGCGCCAGCAGCTTGGCCAGGCTAACTAATGAAAAACTGTTTTTT. Its protein product is CASSLARLTNEKLFF.

This clone was observed a single time. The rearrangement uses TRBV5-1 and TRBJ2-3, with a possible D match to TRBD1 (6 bases). The CDR3 consists of 14 residues. Germline lookup yields CDR1 SGHRS and CDR2 YFSETQ. The V end was cut by 2 bases, the J end by 1 base, with 8 bases between. CDR3 region: CASSFRTGTDTQYF. In nucleotides, the CDR3 is TGCGCCAGCAGCTTCCGGACAGGCACAGATACGCAGTATTTT.

As DNA, the CDR3 is TGTGCCTGGAGTGTACCCGGACAGGGCTACGAGCAGTACTTC. Translation: CAWSVPGQGYEQYF. The chain carries TRBV30 and TRBJ2-7; 8 bases are shared with TRBD1. Germline V gives CDR1 GTSNPN, CDR2 SVGIG (reference sequence). Germline trimming cut 0 bases from V and 3 bases from J; bases unmatched to any gene: 4. The CDR3 runs 14 residues. Looking up the rest from reference TRBV30 and TRBJ2-7 gives the full variable domain: SQTIHQWPATLVQPVGSPLSLECTVEGTSNPNLYWYRQAAGRGLQLLFYSVGIGQISSEVPQNLSASRPQDRQFILSSKKLLLSDSGFYLCAWSVPGQGYEQYFGPGTRLTVT.